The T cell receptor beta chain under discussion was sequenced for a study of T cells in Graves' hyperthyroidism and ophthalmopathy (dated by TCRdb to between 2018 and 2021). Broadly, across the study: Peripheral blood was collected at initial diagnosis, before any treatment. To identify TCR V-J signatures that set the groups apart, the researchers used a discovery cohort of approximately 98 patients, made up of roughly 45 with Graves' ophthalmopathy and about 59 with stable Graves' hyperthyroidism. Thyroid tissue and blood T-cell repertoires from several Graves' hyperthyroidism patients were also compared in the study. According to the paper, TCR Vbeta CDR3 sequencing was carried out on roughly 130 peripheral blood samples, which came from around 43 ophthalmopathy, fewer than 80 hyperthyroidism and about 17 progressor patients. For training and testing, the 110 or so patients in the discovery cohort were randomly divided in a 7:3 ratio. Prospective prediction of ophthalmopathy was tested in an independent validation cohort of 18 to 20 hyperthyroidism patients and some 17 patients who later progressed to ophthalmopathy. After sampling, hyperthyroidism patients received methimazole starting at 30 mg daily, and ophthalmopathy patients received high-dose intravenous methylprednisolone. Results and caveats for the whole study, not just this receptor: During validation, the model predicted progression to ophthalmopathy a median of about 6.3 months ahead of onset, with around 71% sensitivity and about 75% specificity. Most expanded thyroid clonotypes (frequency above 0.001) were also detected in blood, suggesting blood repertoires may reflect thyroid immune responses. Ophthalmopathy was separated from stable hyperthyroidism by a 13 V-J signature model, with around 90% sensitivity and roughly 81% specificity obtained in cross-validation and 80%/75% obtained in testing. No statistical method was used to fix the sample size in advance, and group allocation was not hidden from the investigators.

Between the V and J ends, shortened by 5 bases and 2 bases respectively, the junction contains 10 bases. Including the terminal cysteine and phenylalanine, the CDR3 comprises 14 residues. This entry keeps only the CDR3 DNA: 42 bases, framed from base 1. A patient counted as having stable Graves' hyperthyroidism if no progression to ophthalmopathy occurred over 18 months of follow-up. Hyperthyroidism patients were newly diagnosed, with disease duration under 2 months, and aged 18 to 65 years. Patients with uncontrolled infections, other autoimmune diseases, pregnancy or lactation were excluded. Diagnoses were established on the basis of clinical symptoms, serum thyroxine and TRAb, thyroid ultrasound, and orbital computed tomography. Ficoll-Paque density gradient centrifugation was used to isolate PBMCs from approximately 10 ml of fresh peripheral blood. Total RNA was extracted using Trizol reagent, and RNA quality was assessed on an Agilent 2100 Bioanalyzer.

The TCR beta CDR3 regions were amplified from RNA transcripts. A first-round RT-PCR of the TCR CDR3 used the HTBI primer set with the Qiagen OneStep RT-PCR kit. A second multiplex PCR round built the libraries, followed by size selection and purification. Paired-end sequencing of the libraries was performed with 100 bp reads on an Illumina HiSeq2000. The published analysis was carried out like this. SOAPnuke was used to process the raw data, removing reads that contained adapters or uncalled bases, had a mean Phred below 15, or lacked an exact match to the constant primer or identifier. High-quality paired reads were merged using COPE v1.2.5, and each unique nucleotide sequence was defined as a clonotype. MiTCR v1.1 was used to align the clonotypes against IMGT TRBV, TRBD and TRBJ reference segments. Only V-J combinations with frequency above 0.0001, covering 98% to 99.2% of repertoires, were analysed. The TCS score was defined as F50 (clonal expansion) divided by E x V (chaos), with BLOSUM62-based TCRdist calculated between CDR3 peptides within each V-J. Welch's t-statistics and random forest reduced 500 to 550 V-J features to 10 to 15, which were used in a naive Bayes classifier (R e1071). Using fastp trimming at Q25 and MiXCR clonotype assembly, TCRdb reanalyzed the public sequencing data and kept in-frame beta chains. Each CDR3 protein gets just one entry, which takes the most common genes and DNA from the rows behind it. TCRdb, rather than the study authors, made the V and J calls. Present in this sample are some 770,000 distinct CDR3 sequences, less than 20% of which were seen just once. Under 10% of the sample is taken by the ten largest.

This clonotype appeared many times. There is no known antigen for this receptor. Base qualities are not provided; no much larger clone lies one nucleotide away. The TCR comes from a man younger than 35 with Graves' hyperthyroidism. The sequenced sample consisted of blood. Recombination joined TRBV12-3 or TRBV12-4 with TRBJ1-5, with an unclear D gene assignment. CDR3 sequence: CASSGTFGNQPQHF. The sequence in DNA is TGTGCCAGCAGTGGAACCTTCGGCAATCAGCCCCAGCATTTT.